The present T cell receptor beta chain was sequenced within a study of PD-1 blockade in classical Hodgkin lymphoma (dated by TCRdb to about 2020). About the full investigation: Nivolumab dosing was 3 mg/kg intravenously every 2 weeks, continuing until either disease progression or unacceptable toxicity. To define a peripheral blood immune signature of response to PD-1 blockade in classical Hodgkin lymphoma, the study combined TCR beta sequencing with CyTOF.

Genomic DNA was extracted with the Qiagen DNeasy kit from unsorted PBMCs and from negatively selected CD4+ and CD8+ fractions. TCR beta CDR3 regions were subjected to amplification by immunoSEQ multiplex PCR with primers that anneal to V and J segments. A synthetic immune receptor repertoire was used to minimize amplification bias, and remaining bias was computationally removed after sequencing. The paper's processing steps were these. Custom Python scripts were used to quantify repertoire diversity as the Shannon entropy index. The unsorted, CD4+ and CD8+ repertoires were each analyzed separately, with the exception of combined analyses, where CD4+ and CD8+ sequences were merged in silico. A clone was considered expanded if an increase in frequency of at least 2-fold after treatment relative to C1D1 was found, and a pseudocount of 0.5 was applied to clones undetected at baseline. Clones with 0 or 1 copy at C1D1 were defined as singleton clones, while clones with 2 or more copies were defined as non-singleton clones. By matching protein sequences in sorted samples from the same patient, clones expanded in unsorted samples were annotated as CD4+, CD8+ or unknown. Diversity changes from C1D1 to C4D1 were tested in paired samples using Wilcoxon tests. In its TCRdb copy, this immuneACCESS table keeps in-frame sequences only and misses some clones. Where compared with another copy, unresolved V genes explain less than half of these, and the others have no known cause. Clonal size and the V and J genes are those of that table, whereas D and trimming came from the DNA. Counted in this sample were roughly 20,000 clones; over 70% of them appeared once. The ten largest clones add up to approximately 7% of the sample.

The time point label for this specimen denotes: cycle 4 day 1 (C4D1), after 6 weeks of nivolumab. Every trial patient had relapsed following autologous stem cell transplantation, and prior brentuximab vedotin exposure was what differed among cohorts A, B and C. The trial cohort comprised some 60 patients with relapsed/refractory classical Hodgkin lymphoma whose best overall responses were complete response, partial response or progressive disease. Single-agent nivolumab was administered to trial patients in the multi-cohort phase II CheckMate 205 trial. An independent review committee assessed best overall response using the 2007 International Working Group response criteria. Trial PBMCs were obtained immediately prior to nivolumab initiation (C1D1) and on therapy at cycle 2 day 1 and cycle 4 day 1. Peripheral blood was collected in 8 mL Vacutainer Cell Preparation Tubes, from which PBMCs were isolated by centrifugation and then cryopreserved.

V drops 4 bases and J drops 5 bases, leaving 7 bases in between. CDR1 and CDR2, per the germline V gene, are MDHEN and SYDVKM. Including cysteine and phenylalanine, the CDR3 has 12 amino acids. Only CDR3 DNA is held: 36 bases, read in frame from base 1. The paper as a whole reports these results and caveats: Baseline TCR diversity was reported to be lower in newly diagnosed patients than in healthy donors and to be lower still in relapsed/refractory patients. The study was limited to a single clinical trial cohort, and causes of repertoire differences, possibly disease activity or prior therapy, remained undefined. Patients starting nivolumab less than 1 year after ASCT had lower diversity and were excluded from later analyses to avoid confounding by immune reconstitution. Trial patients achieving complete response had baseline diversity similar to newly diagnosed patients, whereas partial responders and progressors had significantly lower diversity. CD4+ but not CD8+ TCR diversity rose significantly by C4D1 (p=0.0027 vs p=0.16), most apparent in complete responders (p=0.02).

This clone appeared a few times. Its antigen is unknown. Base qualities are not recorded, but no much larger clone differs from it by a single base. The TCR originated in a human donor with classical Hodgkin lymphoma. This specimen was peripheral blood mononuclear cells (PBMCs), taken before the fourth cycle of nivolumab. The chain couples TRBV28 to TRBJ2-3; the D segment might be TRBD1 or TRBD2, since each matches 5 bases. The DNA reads TGTGCCAGCAGTTGGGGGATAGATACGCAGTATTTT. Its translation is CASSWGIDTQYF. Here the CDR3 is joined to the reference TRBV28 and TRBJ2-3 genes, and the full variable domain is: DVKVTQSSRYLVKRTGEKVFLECVQDMDHENMFWYRQDPGLGLRLIYFSYDVKMKEKGDIPEGYSVSREKKERFSLILESASTNQTSMYLCASSWGIDTQYFGPGTRLTVL.